Shown below are 16 T cell receptor beta chains from a single sample sequenced in a study of T-cell reconstitution after alpha-beta-depleted transplantation in children (dated by TCRdb to the mid-2010s). Reading the label with the study, this specimen's treatment or condition is: allogeneic hematopoietic cell transplantation with graft depleted of TCRalphabeta T cells and CD19 B cells. Preparation of the library involved PCR. The sequencing machine was an Illumina HiSeq 2500. TCR library preparation used molecular barcoding, with unique molecular identifiers applied to normalize quantification of the TCRbeta repertoire. TCRdb applied fastp at Q25 and MiXCR to the public reads, then kept only in-frame beta chains. Each entry is one CDR3 protein sequence, shown with its most common DNA and genes. Counted in this sample were 500,000 or so distinct CDR3 sequences; about an eighth of them appeared once. The ten largest account for around 15% of the sample.

The starting material was PBMCs, mostly from graft donor cells, obtained 180 days after TCRalphabeta/CD19-depleted stem cell transplant. All receptors come from a female patient aged 2-15 years who had a stem cell transplant for aplastic anemia, so the T cells may come from the graft donor.

This clonotype was counted at least ten times. The chain links TRBV18 to TRBJ2-5; 10 bases agree with TRBD1. CDR1 and CDR2 from the germline V gene are KGHSH and LQKENI. The CDR3 sequence is 15 residues long. Trimming at V came to 3 bases and at J to 4 bases, leaving 5 bases not matched to a gene. The CDR3 coding sequence is TGTGCCAGCTCACCGGGACAGGGGTTTGCAGAGACCCAGTACTTC. Translating it yields CASSPGQGFAETQYF.

This clonotype was detected ten times or more. The rearrangement links TRBV20-1 to TRBJ1-4; 7 positions agree with TRBD1. Germline V gene sequence: CDR1 DFQATT, CDR2 SNEGSKA (reference sequence). This CDR3 comprises 12 residues. Germline trimming cut 6 bases from V and 7 bases from J; bases unmatched to any gene: 5. The CDR3: CSAGDRIEKLFF. The CDR3 DNA reads as TGCAGTGCCGGGGACAGAATTGAAAAACTGTTTTTT.

This clonotype was detected only a few times. The rearrangement uses TRBV10-3 and TRBJ1-2; D is uncertain. The V gene's germline CDR1 is ENHRY and CDR2 SYGVKD. Between the trimmed V and J ends, which lost 8 bases and 6 bases, there was a span of 10 bases. The CDR3 is 11 amino acids. The DNA for the CDR3 is TGTGCCATCGGAAGGGCGGATGGCTACACCTTC. Translating gives CAIGRADGYTF.

This chain links TRBV3-1 with TRBJ2-1; TRBD2 is a possible D gene (5 bases). The CDR3 is 14 amino acids. Germline assignment: CDR1 LGHDT and CDR2 YNNKEL (reference sequence). The V and J ends lost 11 bases and 3 bases respectively, with 17 bases between them. In DNA, the CDR3 is TGTGCCTTCAGTCTCCAAGCGGACTACAATGAGCAGTTCTTC. Amino acids: CAFSLQADYNEQFF.

The CDR3 bases are TGCAGCGTTGAAGAGTGGGCCAATCAGCCCCAGCATTTT. Translation: CSVEEWANQPQHF. V usage is TRBV29-1 and J usage is TRBJ1-5; D is undetermined. The germline gives CDR1 SQVTM, CDR2 ANQGSEA. V lost 0 bases and J 3 bases, leaving 6 bases between the germline ends. There are 13 residues in the CDR3.

This clonotype was recorded many times. This chain links TRBV20-1 with TRBJ2-7; TRBD1 agrees at 7 bases. V lost 6 bases, J lost 0 bases, and 2 bases stayed unmatched. Germline V gives CDR1 DFQATT, CDR2 SNEGSKA (reference sequence). CDR3 size: 12 residues. The CDR3 DNA follows: TGCAGTGCCAGACAGGGCTCCTACGAGCAGTACTTC. Residues: CSARQGSYEQYF.

The sample holds many counts of this clonotype. The CDR3: CSATTGFTYEQYF. The CDR3 region has the DNA TGCAGTGCGACAACAGGGTTTACCTACGAGCAGTACTTC. The gene calls are TRBV20-1 and TRBJ2-7, with D perhaps TRBD1 (6 bases). The V end was cut by 6 bases, the J end by 2 bases, with 14 bases between. CDR1 is DFQATT, CDR2 SNEGSKA, per germline (reference sequence). The CDR3 spans 13 residues.

In this sample, this clonotype turned up many times. The chain links TRBV18 to TRBJ2-5; 8 positions match TRBD2. V dropped 3 bases and J dropped 1; count of bases not matched to a gene: 7. Germline CDR1 and CDR2: KGHSH and LQKENI. CDR3 length: 16 residues. CDR3 in amino acids: CASSPALAGSQETQYF. Here the CDR3 DNA reads TGTGCCAGCTCACCGGCCCTAGCGGGCTCCCAAGAGACCCAGTACTTC.

This clonotype occurred many times. The chain recombines TRBV28 with TRBJ2-1; D unresolved. This CDR3 has 16 amino acids. Per germline, CDR1 MDHEN and CDR2 SYDVKM. The V end was cut by 3 bases, the J end by 0 bases, with 12 bases between. The CDR3 nucleotides are TGTGCCAGCAGTTTGACGTGGGATAGCTCCTACAATGAGCAGTTCTTC. Protein product: CASSLTWDSSYNEQFF.

V usage is TRBV12-3 or TRBV12-4 and J usage is TRBJ1-4; weak D call: TRBD1 (5 bases). The CDR3 consists of 11 residues. Trimming cost V 3 bases and J 14 bases, with 10 bases left between them. The CDR3 DNA follows: TGTGCCAGCAGTTTTGAGGGACGGCTGTTTTTT. This translates into CASSFEGRLFF.

A few counts support this clonotype. The rearrangement links TRBV13 to TRBJ2-7; D is unresolved. Germline V gene data show CDR1 as PRHDT and CDR2 as FYEKMQ (reference sequence). The CDR3 has 12 amino acids. Trimming shortened V by 5 bases and J by 2 bases, and 7 bases separated the two germline ends. The CDR3 sequence is CASSQSPYEQYF. CDR3 coding DNA: TGTGCCAGCAGCCAAAGTCCCTACGAGCAGTACTTC.

The table lists this clonotype with a few counts. The chain links TRBV12-5 to TRBJ1-5; D unresolved. CDR3 length equals 15 residues. Germline V gene lookup returns CDR1 LGHNT and CDR2 FRNRAP. V was shortened by 2 bases and J by 5 bases, with 13 bases between the two germline ends. This CDR3 reads CASGLFDGQDQPQHF. CDR3 coding DNA: TGTGCTAGTGGTTTGTTCGACGGGCAGGATCAGCCCCAGCATTTT.

In its sample, this clonotype was seen many times. The chain links TRBV29-1 to TRBJ2-1; tentative D call: TRBD1 (6 bases). Germline V CDR1 and CDR2: SQVTM, ANQGSEA. V lost 0 bases to trimming and J lost 6 bases, with 18 bases between them. This CDR3 contains 16 residues. CDR3 sequence (DNA): TGCAGCGTTGAAGAGAGAAGGACAGCTCCTTTCAATGAGCAGTTCTTC. Its translation: CSVEERRTAPFNEQFF.

This clonotype was seen at least ten times. This chain uses TRBV24-1 with TRBJ2-1, with TRBD2 identical over 7 bases. The CDR3 extends over 14 amino acids. V shed 5 bases, J shed 4 bases, and the junction held 4 bases outside the gene matches. Germline loops: CDR1 KGHDR, CDR2 SFDVKD. CDR3 bases: TGTGCCACCAGTGCTCGGCGGGGGTACAATGAGCAGTTCTTC. Translation: CATSARRGYNEQFF.

The chain employs TRBV24-1 and TRBJ2-1; 8 bases match TRBD2. V was pared by 1 base and J by 9 bases, with 10 bases of the junction left unmatched. CDR1 KGHDR and CDR2 SFDVKD come from the germline V gene. This CDR3 spans 16 amino acids. For the CDR3, the DNA is TGTGCCACCAGTGATTTCGGGACTAGTGTAGACCGTGAGCAGTTCTTC. Its translation is CATSDFGTSVDREQFF.

This clonotype was seen a few times. The junction differs from germline at one of its ends, possibly a read error. J is TRBJ2-1 and V is TRBV3-1; D call uncertain. CDR1 LGHDT and CDR2 YNNKEL come from the germline V gene (reference sequence). The length of the CDR3 is 17 residues. CDR3 nucleotide sequence: TGTGCTAGCAGCCAAGAGTATCGCGAGATACGAGCTGAGGAGCAGTTCTTC. Residues: CASSQEYREIRAEEQFF.